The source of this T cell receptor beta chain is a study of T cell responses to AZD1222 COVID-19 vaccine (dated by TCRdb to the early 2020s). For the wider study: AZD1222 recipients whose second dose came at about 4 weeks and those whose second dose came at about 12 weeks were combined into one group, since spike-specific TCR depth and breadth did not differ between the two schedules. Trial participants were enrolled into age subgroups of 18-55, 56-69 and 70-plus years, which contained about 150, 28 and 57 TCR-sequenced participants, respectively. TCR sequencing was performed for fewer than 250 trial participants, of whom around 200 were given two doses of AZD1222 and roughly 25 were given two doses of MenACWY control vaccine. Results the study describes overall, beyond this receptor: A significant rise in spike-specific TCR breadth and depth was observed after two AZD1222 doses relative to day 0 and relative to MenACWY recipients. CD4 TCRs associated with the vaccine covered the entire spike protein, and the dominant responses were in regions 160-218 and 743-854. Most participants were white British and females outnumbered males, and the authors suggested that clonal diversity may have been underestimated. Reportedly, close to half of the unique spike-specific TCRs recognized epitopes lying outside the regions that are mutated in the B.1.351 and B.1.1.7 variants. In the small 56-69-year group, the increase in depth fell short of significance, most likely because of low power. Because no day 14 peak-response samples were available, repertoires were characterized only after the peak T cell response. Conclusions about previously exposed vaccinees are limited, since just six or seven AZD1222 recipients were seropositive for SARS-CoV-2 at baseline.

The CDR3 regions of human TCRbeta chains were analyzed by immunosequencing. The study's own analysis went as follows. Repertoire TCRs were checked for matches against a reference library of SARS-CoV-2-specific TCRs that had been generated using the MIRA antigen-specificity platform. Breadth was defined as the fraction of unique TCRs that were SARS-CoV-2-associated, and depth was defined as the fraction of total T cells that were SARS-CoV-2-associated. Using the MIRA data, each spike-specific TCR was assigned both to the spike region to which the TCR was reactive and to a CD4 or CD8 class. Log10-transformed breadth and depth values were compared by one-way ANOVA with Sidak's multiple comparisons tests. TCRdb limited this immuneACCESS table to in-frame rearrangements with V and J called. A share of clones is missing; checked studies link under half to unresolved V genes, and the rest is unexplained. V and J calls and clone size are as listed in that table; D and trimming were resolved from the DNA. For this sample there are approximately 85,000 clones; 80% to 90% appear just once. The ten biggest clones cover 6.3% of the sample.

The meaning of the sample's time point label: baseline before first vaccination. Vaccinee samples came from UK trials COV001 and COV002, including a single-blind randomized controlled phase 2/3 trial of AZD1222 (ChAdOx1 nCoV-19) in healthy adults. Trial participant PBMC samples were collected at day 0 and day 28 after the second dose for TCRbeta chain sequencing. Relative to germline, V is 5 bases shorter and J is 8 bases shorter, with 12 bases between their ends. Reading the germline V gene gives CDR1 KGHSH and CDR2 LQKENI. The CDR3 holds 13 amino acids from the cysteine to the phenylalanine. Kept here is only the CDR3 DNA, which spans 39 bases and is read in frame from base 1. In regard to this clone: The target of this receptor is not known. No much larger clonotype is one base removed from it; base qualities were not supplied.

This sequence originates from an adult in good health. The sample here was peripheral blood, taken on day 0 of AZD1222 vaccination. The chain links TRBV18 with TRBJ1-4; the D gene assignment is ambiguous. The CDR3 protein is CASSEKQLEKLFF. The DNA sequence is TGTGCCAGCTCAGAGAAACAGCTAGAAAAACTGTTTTTT.